Presented here are 25 T cell receptor beta chains from one specimen sequenced in a study of blood T cell repertoires in COVID-19. The table came from immunoSEQ multiplex PCR; TCRdb's copy has only in-frame clones and leaves some out. Of 450,000 or so clones detected, approximately 90% appear once; the ten largest clones hold roughly 1.6%. Sequenced: peripheral blood. These receptors came from a woman aged 40 to 50 with COVID-19, enrolled during active disease.

V and J are TRBV7-2 and TRBJ1-2, with D possibly TRBD1 on 6 matching bases. Germline V CDR1 and CDR2: SGHTA, FQGNSA. V was trimmed by 1 base and J by 2 bases, leaving 8 bases between them. The CDR3 is 14 residues long. Here the CDR3 DNA reads TGTGCCAGCAGCTTAGGAACAGGGAACTATGGCTACACCTTC. It is translated as CASSLGTGNYGYTF.

Written as DNA, the CDR3 is TGCGCCAGCAGCTTAATGACAGGGAATGAAAAACTGTTTTTT. It translates to CASSLMTGNEKLFF. The chain combines TRBV5-1 with TRBJ1-4; TRBD1 aligns across 7 bases. CDR1 and CDR2 from the germline V gene are SGHRS and YFSETQ. CDR3 length: 14 residues. Trimming removed 2 bases from V and 5 bases from J; junction bases left unmatched: 3.

The CDR3 protein is CASSVTSVGQYF. In DNA form, the CDR3 reads TGTGCCAGCAGTGTTACCTCTGTCGGGCAGTACTTC. The J gene is TRBJ2-7, the V gene TRBV28, with D unresolved. V was pared by 5 bases and J by 9 bases, with 14 bases between. This CDR3 contains 12 residues. Germline V CDR1 and CDR2: MDHEN, SYDVKM.

The rearrangement uses TRBV4-2 and TRBJ1-6, with 12 positions matching TRBD1. The CDR3 is 17 amino acids. V lost 1 base and J lost 7; bases outside the gene matches: 5. Germline V CDR1 and CDR2: LGHNA, YNFKEQ. The CDR3 loop is CASSQAGTGGGNSPLHF. CDR3 bases: TGTGCCAGCAGCCAAGCGGGGACAGGGGGCGGCAATTCACCCCTCCACTTT.

The chain is built from TRBV6-1 and TRBJ1-5; D not certain. Germline CDR1 is MNHNS and CDR2 is SASEGT. V was shortened by 1 base and J by 9 bases, with 7 bases between the two germline ends. This CDR3 region has 12 residues. The DNA for the CDR3 is TGTGCCAGCAGTGAAGGGAAGCGGCCCCAGCATTTT. Amino acids: CASSEGKRPQHF.

The chain couples TRBV11-1 to TRBJ1-2; weak D call: TRBD1 (6 bases). CDR1 SGHAT and CDR2 FQDESV come from the germline V gene (reference sequence). CDR3 length: 14 residues. V gave up 4 bases and J gave up 2 bases, with 11 bases separating them. As DNA, the CDR3 is TGTGCCAGCAGCTCTACAGGGATAAACTATGGCTACACCTTC. Translation gives CASSSTGINYGYTF.

The chain couples TRBV7-2 to TRBJ1-3, with D unclear. The CDR3 is made up of 17 amino acids. Germline-derived CDR1 and CDR2 are SGHTA and FQGNSA. V was cut by 2 bases and J by 3 bases, with 17 bases left in between. DNA of the CDR3: TGTGCCAGCAGCTTACAGGCCCCTGAGTACTTTGGAAACACCATATATTTT. Protein: CASSLQAPEYFGNTIYF.

The V gene is TRBV7-2, the J gene TRBJ1-1; the D is unclear. Between the trimmed V and J ends, which lost 2 bases and 0 bases, there was a span of 7 bases. The CDR3 runs to 14 residues. Germline V gene data show CDR1 as SGHTA and CDR2 as FQGNSA. CDR3 residues: CASSLWQMNTEAFF. Here the CDR3 DNA reads TGTGCCAGCAGCTTATGGCAGATGAACACTGAAGCTTTCTTT.

This clone occurred many times. The genes are TRBV15 and TRBJ2-7; TRBD1 might be the D (6 bases). CDR3 size: 15 residues. Germline V CDR1 and CDR2: LNHNV, YYDKDF (reference sequence). V shed 6 bases and J shed 2 bases, with 17 bases lying between them. The CDR3 nucleotides are TGTGCCACCAGTCCTCAGACCGGGACAACCTACGAGCAGTACTTC. This sequence encodes CATSPQTGTTYEQYF. Looking up the rest from reference TRBV15 and TRBJ2-7 gives the full variable domain: DAMVIQNPRYQVTQFGKPVTLSCSQTLNHNVMYWYQQKSSQAPKLLFHYYDKDFNNEADTPDNFQSRRPNTSFCFLDIRSPGLGDTAMYLCATSPQTGTTYEQYFGPGTRLTVT.

The V gene is TRBV5-1, the J gene TRBJ1-1; 8 positions match TRBD1. V shed 1 base, J shed 6 bases, and the junction held 5 bases outside the gene matches. CDR3 length equals 14 residues. The germline gives CDR1 SGHRS, CDR2 YFSETQ. The CDR3 reads CASSLTSGGSEAFF. The CDR3 region has the DNA TGCGCCAGCAGCTTGACTTCAGGGGGCTCTGAAGCTTTCTTT.

CDR3 protein: CAISASSGALYNEQFF. CDR3 bases: TGTGCCATCAGTGCGTCTAGCGGCGCCTTGTACAATGAGCAGTTCTTC. The chain is built from TRBV10-3 and TRBJ2-1; the match to TRBD2 covers 7 bases. Germline values: CDR1 ENHRY, CDR2 SYGVKD. With V trimmed by 4 bases and J by 4 bases, 10 bases remained unmatched. The CDR3 sequence is 16 residues long.

V usage is TRBV6-6 and J usage is TRBJ1-1, with 8 bases matching TRBD1. Germline assignment: CDR1 MNHNY and CDR2 SVGAGI (reference sequence). CDR3 length: 14 amino acids. Trimming removed 6 bases from V and 11 bases from J; junction bases left unmatched: 14. The CDR3 coding sequence is TGTGCCAGCAGCCCCGGTGGGACAGGAAGCACGGCTTTCTTT. The encoded protein is CASSPGGTGSTAFF.

The chain joins TRBV6-6 to TRBJ1-3, with 7 bases aligning to TRBD1. Germline CDR1 reads MNHNY; CDR2 reads SVGAGI (reference sequence). The V and J ends lost 7 bases and 4 bases, in that order; junction bases with no gene match: 10. The CDR3 runs 15 residues. In nucleotides, the CDR3 is TGTGCCAGCACCCGAGGGGGCACGGGCGGAAACACCATATATTTT. Translated, it gives CASTRGGTGGNTIYF.

The chain recombines TRBV19 with TRBJ1-3, with D possibly being TRBD1 (6 bases). V was pared by 4 bases and J by 0 bases, with 10 bases between. Germline assignment: CDR1 LNHDA and CDR2 SQIVND (reference sequence). The CDR3 consists of 15 residues. CDR3 amino acids: CASSTQGSSGNTIYF. The CDR3 region has the DNA TGTGCCAGTAGTACCCAGGGGAGCTCTGGAAACACCATATATTTT.

The chain couples TRBV7-8 to TRBJ1-2; TRBD1 aligns across 7 bases. Germline CDR1 and CDR2: SGHVS and FQNEAQ. V was clipped by 5 bases and J by 5 bases; unmatched bases: 5. This CDR3 is built from 13 residues. Here the CDR3 reads CASSPPGQYGYTF. The CDR3 bases are TGTGCCAGCAGCCCCCCGGGACAGTATGGCTACACCTTC.

This CDR3 reads CASSLAAGQGPTDTQYF. DNA of the CDR3: TGCGCCAGCAGCTTGGCCGCGGGACAGGGGCCCACAGATACGCAGTATTTT. The genes are TRBV5-1 and TRBJ2-3; 10 bases agree with TRBD1. The CDR3 has 17 residues. The junction had 6 bases not matched to a gene; V was cut back by 0 bases and J by 2 bases. Germline V CDR1 and CDR2: SGHRS, YFSETQ.

The chain uses TRBV7-3 and TRBJ2-6, with TRBD1 matching 7 bases. V was pared by 2 bases and J by 2 bases, with 3 bases of the junction left unmatched. This CDR3 spans 16 amino acids. CDR1 is SGHTA and CDR2 is FQGTGA in the germline V gene. Written as DNA, the CDR3 is TGTGCCAGCAGCTTAGTCGACAGGGCTGGGGCCAACGTCCTGACTTTC. It specifies CASSLVDRAGANVLTF.

The V call is TRBV18, the J call TRBJ2-4; D is perhaps TRBD2 (5 bases). The ends were cut back, 3 bases at V and 6 bases at J, with 6 bases in the middle. This CDR3 is built from 12 residues. Germline assignment: CDR1 KGHSH and CDR2 LQKENI. The CDR3 here is CASSPEGNIQYF. As DNA, the CDR3 is TGTGCCAGCTCACCCGAGGGAAACATTCAGTACTTC.

In its sample, this clone was seen once. The rearrangement uses TRBV10-3 and TRBJ1-2, with a tentative D call TRBD1 (6 bases). Germline V gene data show CDR1 as ENHRY and CDR2 as SYGVKD. The CDR3 runs to 13 residues. The V gene lost 5 bases and the J gene lost 6 bases, with 13 bases spanning the gap. The CDR3 reads CAISLDRQNGYTF. CDR3 in DNA: TGTGCCATCAGTCTTGACAGGCAGAATGGCTACACCTTC.

This clone came up a few times. V and J are TRBV27 and TRBJ1-3; D remains ambiguous. CDR3 size: 18 residues. V lost 3 bases to trimming and J lost 4 bases, with 22 bases between them. In germline, CDR1 is MNHEY, CDR2 SMNVEV (reference sequence). CDR3: CASSFSAETRFFGNTIYF. The CDR3 bases are TGTGCCAGCAGTTTTTCCGCCGAGACAAGGTTCTTCGGAAACACCATATATTTT.

The rearrangement uses TRBV6-2 or TRBV6-3 and TRBJ2-2; the D gene is possibly TRBD2 (5 bases). Per the germline V gene, CDR1 is MNHEY and CDR2 is SVGEGT. The CDR3 runs to 14 residues. V was shortened by 5 bases and J by 7 bases, with 14 bases between the two germline ends. CDR3 loop: CASSITLEGGELFF. CDR3 nucleotide sequence: TGTGCCAGCAGTATTACCCTCGAGGGCGGGGAGCTGTTTTTT.

The chain combines TRBV27 with TRBJ2-7; D possibly corresponds to TRBD1 (6 bases). The V and J ends lost 5 bases and 0 bases respectively, with 11 bases between them. The V gene's germline CDR1 is MNHEY and CDR2 SMNVEV (reference sequence). This CDR3 has 14 residues. For the CDR3, the DNA is TGTGCCAGCAGTCGGACAGCGAACTCCTACGAGCAGTACTTC. This sequence encodes CASSRTANSYEQYF.

This chain uses TRBV2 with TRBJ2-7, with 16 bases fitting TRBD2. Germline CDR1 reads SNHLY; CDR2 reads FYNNEI. V was clipped by 9 bases and J by 1 base; unmatched bases: 9. This CDR3 comprises 17 residues. CDR3 nucleotides: TGTGCCAGTACCTCCGGGACTAGCGGGGGGGTATCCTACGAGCAGTACTTC. It yields the protein CASTSGTSGGVSYEQYF.

The count of this clone is one. The V call is TRBV7-2, the J call TRBJ2-3; 7 bases agree with TRBD1. Germline assignment: CDR1 SGHTA and CDR2 FQGNSA. CDR3 length: 16 residues. The ends lost 5 bases at V and 0 bases at J; junction bases unmatched: 8. CDR3 in amino acids: CASSVDRAVSTDTQYF. The CDR3 nucleotides are TGTGCCAGCAGCGTAGACAGGGCCGTTAGCACAGATACGCAGTATTTT.

The chain joins TRBV9 to TRBJ2-1, with D perhaps TRBD1 (6 bases). The germline V and J ends were trimmed by 4 bases and 6 bases, with 29 bases remaining between them. CDR1 and CDR2 from the germline V gene are SGDLS and YYNGEE. The CDR3 is 19 residues long. The CDR3 here is CASSPHIGTTGSTANEQFF. The DNA of the CDR3 is TGTGCCAGCAGCCCCCATATTGGGACAACAGGATCAACCGCCAATGAGCAGTTCTTC.